Below, one T cell receptor (beta chain) is given with its context. CDR1 is LNHDA and CDR2 is SQIVND in the germline V gene (reference sequence). J gave up 0 bases and V 6 bases, and 7 bases lay outside the gene matches. The CDR3 runs to 17 residues. The sample comes from a study of cytomegalovirus exposure and HLA in healthy donors. Sequencing was performed with immunoSEQ multiplex PCR; in TCRdb, only in-frame clones are kept and a portion is missing. The sample holds around 160,000 clones, about 82% seen once. The chain links TRBV19 to TRBJ1-4; 10 bases agree with TRBD1. Sequencing was performed on PBMCs. This clonotype was obtained from a man younger than 45 in good health and CMV-seropositive. DNA for the CDR3: TGTGCCAGTAGGGACAGGGGGGCCCTAGCAACTAATGAAAAACTGTTTTTT. Its translation is CASRDRGALATNEKLFF.